Listed here are 20 T cell receptor beta chains from one sample, sequenced in a study of OX40 agonist ivuxolimab in advanced cancers. Using immunoSEQ multiplex PCR, the repertoire was profiled, and TCRdb retains in-frame clones only, with some absent. This sample has about 77,000 clones; less than 90% occur once, and the top ten carry around 0.6%. This specimen was CD4+ or CD8+ T cells sorted from blood, taken in a trial of the OX40 agonist ivuxolimab. The receptors were sampled from an adult with an advanced solid tumor such as melanoma, head and neck, liver or kidney cancer.

The V and J genes are TRBV19 and TRBJ2-1; perhaps D is TRBD1 or TRBD2 (7 bases each). The V and J ends lost 6 bases and 2 bases respectively, with 14 bases between them. Germline loops: CDR1 LNHDA, CDR2 SQIVND (reference sequence). The CDR3 totals 15 residues. In DNA form, the CDR3 reads TGTGCCAGTAGGGTCCAGGGGGGGGCCTACAATGAGCAGTTCTTC. This sequence encodes CASRVQGGAYNEQFF.

This sequence joins TRBV7-8 and TRBJ1-5; no firm D call. Germline assignment: CDR1 SGHVS and CDR2 FQNEAQ. V was shortened by 3 bases and J by 1 base, with 7 bases between the two germline ends. This CDR3 comprises 14 residues. The CDR3 reads CASSLGWSNQPQHF. CDR3 nucleotide sequence: TGTGCCAGCAGCTTGGGCTGGAGCAATCAGCCCCAGCATTTT.

The chain is built from TRBV6-5 and TRBJ1-4, with TRBD1 identical over 11 bases. CDR1 and CDR2 from the germline V gene are MNHEY and SVGAGI. The CDR3 sequence is 14 residues long. The V segment lost 6 bases and the J segment 12 bases; nucleotides outside the gene matches: 9. CDR3 DNA sequence: TGTGCCAGCAGAGCCGGGACAGGGGGTCGGGAACTGTTTTTT. Residues: CASRAGTGGRELFF.

The rearrangement uses TRBV5-1 and TRBJ2-3; the D is unclear. CDR3 length equals 14 residues. Germline V gene data show CDR1 as SGHRS and CDR2 as YFSETQ. Trimming removed 4 bases at V and 2 bases at J, with 11 bases between. The CDR3 sequence is CASSDLVDTDTQYF. The CDR3 nucleotides are TGCGCCAGCAGCGATCTCGTAGACACAGATACGCAGTATTTT.

There are a few counts of this clone. V usage is TRBV19 and J usage is TRBJ1-2, with a possible D match to TRBD1 (6 bases). CDR1 and CDR2 from the germline V gene are LNHDA and SQIVND (reference sequence). Trimming cost V 0 bases and J 4 bases, with 12 bases left between them. CDR3 size: 15 residues. In DNA, the CDR3 is TGTGCCAGTAGTATAGATCTGGGCAGGGGCTATGGCTACACCTTC. Protein: CASSIDLGRGYGYTF.

The chain joins TRBV25-1 to TRBJ2-4; D is perhaps TRBD1 or TRBD2 (6 bases each). The CDR3 is made up of 12 amino acids. In germline, CDR1 is MGHDK, CDR2 SYGVNS. Trimming pared 8 bases from V and 9 bases from J, leaving 14 bases between. The CDR3 DNA sequence: TGTGCCAGCGGGCAGGAGGGGGGCATTCAGTACTTC. Amino acid sequence: CASGQEGGIQYF. The full variable domain, rest sourced from reference TRBV25-1 and TRBJ2-4, is EADIYQTPRYLVIGTGKKITLECSQTMGHDKMYWYQQDPGMELHLIHYSYGVNSTEKGDLSSESTVSRIRTEHFPLTLESARPSHTSQYLCASGQEGGIQYFGAGTRLSVL.

This chain uses TRBV7-3 with TRBJ2-5; 8 bases fit TRBD1. Germline lookup yields CDR1 SGHTA and CDR2 FQGTGA. V was clipped by 5 bases and J by 4 bases; unmatched bases: 9. This CDR3 region has 15 residues. The CDR3, as DNA: TGTGCCAGCAGCGAGACAGGGGATGGTGGAGAGACCCAGTACTTC. Residues: CASSETGDGGETQYF. Based on the CDR3 plus reference TRBV7-3 and TRBJ2-5, the full variable domain is GAGVSQTPSNKVTEKGKYVELRCDPISGHTALYWYRQSLGQGPEFLIYFQGTGAADDSGLPNDRFFAVRPEGSVSTLKIQRTERGDSAVYLCASSETGDGGETQYFGPGTRLLVL.

The chain carries TRBV6-1 and TRBJ2-7, with TRBD1 identical over 9 bases. Germline V gene data show CDR1 as MNHNS and CDR2 as SASEGT. J lost 5 bases, V lost 4 bases, and 9 bases had no gene match. The length of the CDR3 is 15 residues. CDR3 residues: CASSGYRGLIHEQYF. The CDR3 DNA follows: TGTGCCAGCAGTGGGTACAGGGGGCTTATCCACGAGCAGTACTTC.

In its sample, this clone was seen once. V gene TRBV2 combines with J gene TRBJ2-3; D is undetermined. V was clipped by 2 bases and J by 4 bases, with 10 bases between them. The CDR3 loop spans 14 amino acids. Germline CDR1 reads SNHLY; CDR2 reads FYNNEI. CDR3 loop: CASSELISSDTQYF. CDR3 in DNA: TGTGCCAGCAGTGAACTGATAAGCTCAGATACGCAGTATTTT.

The chain is built from TRBV4-2 and TRBJ1-1; 8 nucleotides match TRBD1. Germline CDR1 reads LGHNA; CDR2 reads YNFKEQ. V shed 3 bases and J 0 bases; nucleotides not matched to a gene: 9. The CDR3 consists of 17 residues. The CDR3 spells CASSQARGDRLNTEAFF. For the CDR3, the DNA is TGTGCCAGCAGCCAGGCCCGAGGGGACAGGCTGAACACTGAAGCTTTCTTT.

The J gene is TRBJ2-1, the V gene TRBV7-9; 10 positions match TRBD1. With V trimmed by 4 bases and J by 8 bases, 8 bases remained unmatched. The CDR3 totals 15 residues. The germline V gene has CDR1 SEHNR and CDR2 FQNEAQ (reference sequence). For the CDR3, the DNA is TGTGCCAGCAGCTCGGGACAGGGGCCATTCGATGAGCAGTTCTTC. Translating it yields CASSSGQGPFDEQFF.

The chain uses TRBV10-2 and TRBJ1-2; tentatively, D is TRBD1 (6 bases). Germline assignment: CDR1 WSHSY and CDR2 SAAADI. The CDR3 consists of 16 residues. The V gene lost 1 base and the J gene lost 2 bases, with 14 bases spanning the gap. CDR3 residues: CASSEFAQGPNYGYTF. CDR3 coding DNA: TGCGCCAGCAGTGAGTTTGCACAGGGCCCCAACTATGGCTACACCTTC.

The J gene is TRBJ1-1, the V gene TRBV7-9; no clear D. Germline-derived CDR1 and CDR2 are SEHNR and FQNEAQ (reference sequence). This CDR3 region has 12 residues. V lost 5 bases and J lost 0, with 4 bases in between. CDR3 sequence: CASSRMNTEAFF. The CDR3, as DNA: TGTGCCAGCAGCCGCATGAACACTGAAGCTTTCTTT.

V gene TRBV19 combines with J gene TRBJ1-2, with D hard to call. With 5 bases removed from V and 7 bases from J, the gap between germline ends came to 14 bases. The CDR3 loop spans 13 amino acids. Per the germline V gene, CDR1 is LNHDA and CDR2 is SQIVND (reference sequence). This CDR3 reads CASSGNMQVGYTF. The CDR3 DNA reads TGTGCCAGTAGTGGGAATATGCAGGTTGGCTACACCTTC.

In DNA form, the CDR3 reads TGTGCCAGCAGCCAAGATGAAGGAAAAGAGACCCAGTACTTC. It specifies CASSQDEGKETQYF. V and J are TRBV4-2 and TRBJ2-5; D not certain. This CDR3 is built from 14 residues. V was clipped by 0 bases and J by 3 bases, with 8 bases between them. In germline, CDR1 is LGHNA, CDR2 YNFKEQ.

The chain combines TRBV5-4 with TRBJ2-5; 7 nucleotides align to TRBD1. CDR1 is SGHNT, CDR2 YYREEE, per germline (reference sequence). The junction had 3 bases not matched to a gene; V was cut back by 0 bases and J by 4 bases. The CDR3 is 14 amino acids. In DNA, the CDR3 is TGTGCCAGCAGCTTGGGACAGGGCAGAGAGACCCAGTACTTC. This encodes CASSLGQGRETQYF. The whole variable domain, remainder taken from reference TRBV5-4 and TRBJ2-5, is ETGVTQSPTHLIKTRGQQVTLRCSSQSGHNTVSWYQQALGQGPQFIFQYYREEENGRGNFPPRFSGLQFPNYSSELNVNALELDDSALYLCASSLGQGRETQYFGPGTRLLVL.

V gene TRBV7-8 combines with J gene TRBJ1-5; TRBD1 is a possible D gene (6 bases). Trimming stripped 5 bases from V and 0 bases from J, with 11 bases between. CDR1 and CDR2 from the germline V gene are SGHVS and FQNEAQ. CDR3 length: 15 residues. The CDR3: CASSQQGHSNQPQHF. The CDR3 DNA reads TGTGCCAGCAGCCAACAGGGCCATAGCAATCAGCCCCAGCATTTT.

The chain joins TRBV7-8 to TRBJ2-5, with 10 positions matching TRBD2. Germline V gives CDR1 SGHVS, CDR2 FQNEAQ. The V and J ends lost 8 bases and 1 base, in that order; junction bases with no gene match: 4. This CDR3 has 14 amino acids. CDR3: CASRSGGAQETQYF. As DNA, the CDR3 is TGTGCCAGCCGGAGCGGGGGGGCCCAAGAGACCCAGTACTTC. Together with reference TRBV7-8 and TRBJ2-5, the CDR3 gives the full variable domain: GAGVSQSPRYKVAKRGQDVALRCDPISGHVSLFWYQQALGQGPEFLTYFQNEAQLDKSGLPSDRFFAERPEGSVSTLKIQRTQQEDSAVYLCASRSGGAQETQYFGPGTRLLVL.

This chain links TRBV7-2 with TRBJ2-3; 12 nucleotides match TRBD2. Per the germline V gene, CDR1 is SGHTA and CDR2 is FQGNSA. The trim removed 1 base at V and 10 bases at J, leaving 3 bases unmatched. The CDR3 has 14 amino acids. In nucleotides, the CDR3 is TGTGCCAGCAGCTTAGGACTAGCGGGGGACTCGCAGTATTTT. This sequence encodes CASSLGLAGDSQYF.

The gene calls are TRBV6-5 and TRBJ1-5; 7 bases are a match to TRBD1. Germline trimming cut 6 bases from V and 7 bases from J; bases unmatched to any gene: 9. The CDR3 covers 14 residues. Per the germline V gene, CDR1 is MNHEY and CDR2 is SVGAGI. The CDR3 DNA sequence: TGTGCCAGCAGCCCTACAGGGGTGGGGCAGCCCCAGCATTTT. This encodes CASSPTGVGQPQHF.